This T cell receptor beta chain was recovered during a study of post-analysis software for immune sequencing data. For the study at large: Secondary progressive, relapsing-remitting and progressive-relapsing multiple sclerosis were among the included disease courses. Broader study findings: TRBV5-6, TRBV5-1 and TRBV20-1 were among about 5 TRBV segments more frequent in patients than controls. By F measure, samples from a shared preparation batch strongly co-clustered.

The length of the CDR3 is 15 residues. Per the germline V gene, CDR1 is SGHRS and CDR2 is YFSETQ. Trimming removed 4 bases from V and 3 bases from J; junction bases left unmatched: 8. This clonotype appeared a few times. Its antigen is unknown. The authors incorporated unique molecular identifiers into the TCR beta cDNA libraries. Input amounts of roughly 0.85 to 10 million T cells were used. These gave roughly 500,000 cDNA molecules, so each molecule approximated one T cell. TCRdb reanalysed the PCR reads using MiXCR and keeps one entry per CDR3 protein. The data show hundreds of thousands of distinct CDR3 sequences, around 50% seen once.

The clonotype comes from a girl aged 10 to 17 with multiple sclerosis. The rearrangement links TRBV5-1 to TRBJ1-2, with 8 positions matching TRBD1. Source material: blood. The CDR3 sequence: CASSRSGQGHYGYTF. As DNA, the CDR3 is TGCGCCAGCAGCAGATCCGGACAGGGCCACTATGGCTACACCTTC.